This T cell receptor (beta chain) appears in the sequencing data of a study of blood T cells in healthy people across ages. Study-wide results and caveats: Per million T cells, TCR beta diversity dropped roughly linearly as age increased. Diversity was higher, and naive CD4+ cells more numerous, in long-lived donors than in aged donors. Correlation between TCR beta diversity and naive T cell percentage was strong.

Of note for this clonotype: The antigen is unknown.

Next came a second PCR, run for about 6 to 12 cycles, which used a sample-barcoded 5' primer along with a J-beta primer mix. A single record per CDR3 protein comes from TCRdb applying MiXCR to the 5' RACE reads. The table includes approximately 810,000 distinct CDR3 sequences, 25% to 30% detected once. There are 17 residues in the CDR3. Germline V lookup: CDR1 DFQATT, CDR2 SNEGSKA (reference sequence). V was pared by 0 bases and J by 9 bases, with 12 bases of the junction left unmatched. Each sample gave at least 7 million isolated PBMCs. Specimen: blood. This sequence originates from an elderly woman in good health. The J gene is TRBJ2-2, the V gene TRBV20-1; 11 nucleotides align to TRBD1. The CDR3: CSARDRHGGQGARELFF. In DNA, the CDR3 is TGCAGTGCTAGAGATCGACACGGCGGACAGGGGGCCCGGGAGCTGTTTTTT.